These 24 T cell receptor beta chains originate from one sample sequenced in a study of glioma-infiltrating T cells. Using RNA template, CDR3s of TCR alpha and beta were amplified with iRepertoire arm-PCR. A single record per CDR3 protein comes from TCRdb applying MiXCR to the multiplex PCR reads. The sample includes about 110,000 distinct CDR3 sequences, 20% to 25% seen only once; the top ten take roughly a third. The sample comprised glioma tissue, nonneoplastic brain tissue, or PBMCs (not recorded which). The source is a human donor with low-grade glioma or glioblastoma, undergoing nonglioma brain surgery, or in good health (not recorded which).

This clonotype appeared a few times. CDR3: CASSLASGPYNEQFF. In DNA form, the CDR3 reads TGCGCCAGCAGCTTAGCTAGCGGGCCCTACAATGAGCAGTTCTTC. V gene TRBV5-1 combines with J gene TRBJ2-1; 8 bases are shared with TRBD2. Germline assignment: CDR1 SGHRS and CDR2 YFSETQ. This CDR3 is built from 15 residues. The V gene end was trimmed by 2 bases and the J gene end by 2 bases; junction bases not matched to a gene: 3.

This clonotype was seen ten or more times. The J gene is TRBJ1-1, the V gene TRBV5-1, with TRBD1 identical over 7 bases. This CDR3 is built from 13 residues. Germline V gives CDR1 SGHRS, CDR2 YFSETQ. V shed 0 bases, J shed 6 bases, and the junction held 2 bases outside the gene matches. As DNA, the CDR3 is TGCGCCAGCAGCTTGGGGGACAGCGCTGAAGCTTTCTTT. Translating it yields CASSLGDSAEAFF.

This clonotype was detected only once. Possible read error: a much larger clone is one base away. J is TRBJ1-1 and V is TRBV18; D call uncertain. The CDR3 has 14 amino acids. Germline-derived CDR1 and CDR2 are KGHSH and LQKENI. The CDR3 DNA reads TGTGCCAGCTCACCAAGTAGCCGTAACACTGAAGATTTCTTT. Translation gives CASSPSSRNTEDFF.

Turning to this clonotype: It may be a read error: a sequence one base away is much more abundant. The genes are TRBV7-2 and TRBJ2-7, with D unclear. The CDR3 totals 14 residues. Germline V CDR1 and CDR2: SGHTA, FQGNSA. The CDR3 sequence: CDSSLGRSAGEQYF. The CDR3 DNA reads TGTGACAGCAGCCTCGGTCGGAGTGCTGGCGAGCAGTACTTC.

This clonotype showed up many times. This chain joins TRBV28 and TRBJ1-4; 9 bases match TRBD1. Looked up from germline, CDR1 is MDHEN and CDR2 is SYDVKM. The CDR3 totals 16 residues. Germline trimming cut 3 bases from V and 3 bases from J; bases unmatched to any gene: 5. As DNA, the CDR3 is TGTGCCAGCAGTTTTACAGGGGGCTTTGCTAATGAAAAACTGTTTTTT. This sequence encodes CASSFTGGFANEKLFF. The full variable domain, with the rest looked up from reference TRBV28 and TRBJ1-4, is DVKVTQSSRYLVKRTGEKVFLECVQDMDHENMFWYRQDPGLGLRLIYFSYDVKMKEKGDIPEGYSVSREKKERFSLILESASTNQTSMYLCASSFTGGFANEKLFFGSGTQLSVL.

This clonotype showed up many times. The chain recombines TRBV7-8 with TRBJ1-2; D call uncertain. V was trimmed by 1 base and J by 4 bases, leaving 13 bases between them. The CDR3 runs to 15 residues. Germline V gene lookup returns CDR1 SGHVS and CDR2 FQNEAQ. The DNA for the CDR3 is TGTGCCAGCAGCTTAGGGGCCGGGCTGGGCTATGGCTACACCTTC. Translated: CASSLGAGLGYGYTF.

This clonotype was counted many times. The chain couples TRBV28 to TRBJ1-2, with D uncertain. The germline V and J ends were trimmed by 1 base and 10 bases, with 16 bases remaining between them. This CDR3 is 14 amino acids long. CDR1 is MDHEN, CDR2 SYDVKM, per germline. CDR3 protein: CASSLYGPFQLYTF. CDR3 bases: TGTGCCAGCAGTTTATATGGGCCATTCCAACTCTACACCTTC.

With respect to this clonotype: This may stem from a read error, because a much larger clone lies one nucleotide away. No conserved phenylalanine or tryptophan ends this CDR3, so it is likely a read error. V usage is TRBV29-1 and J usage is TRBJ1-3; D is undetermined. Trimming removed 4 bases at V and 6 bases at J, with 16 bases between. This CDR3 contains 14 residues. Per the germline V gene, CDR1 is SQVTM and CDR2 is ANQGSEA. CDR3 in DNA: TGCAGCGTTGGGGCGGATAGGAACCTAAACACCATATATCTT. Encoded protein: CSVGADRNLNTIYL.

As to this clonotype: A much larger clone lies one base from this, so it may be a read error. The CDR3 sequence is CASISGPRQPTDTQYF. In DNA, the CDR3 is TGCGCCAGCATCTCAGGACCTCGACAACCCACAGATACGCAGTATTTT. The chain is built from TRBV5-1 and TRBJ2-3; D gene unclear. The germline CDR1 and CDR2 sequences are SGHRS and YFSETQ. V lost 6 bases and J lost 2, with 19 bases in between. CDR3 length: 16 residues.

This clonotype was counted at least ten times. This sequence joins TRBV19 and TRBJ2-1; TRBD2 might be the D (5 bases). CDR3 length equals 15 residues. The germline V and J ends were trimmed by 6 bases and 4 bases, with 16 bases remaining between them. CDR1 is LNHDA, CDR2 SQIVND, per germline (reference sequence). CDR3 amino acids: CASSQRTAYYNEQFF. CDR3 DNA sequence: TGTGCCAGTAGCCAACGGACTGCCTATTACAATGAGCAGTTCTTC.

This clonotype was recorded many times. The rearrangement joins TRBV20-1 to TRBJ2-7; tentative D call: TRBD1 (6 bases). Looked up from germline, CDR1 is DFQATT and CDR2 is SNEGSKA (reference sequence). V lost 3 bases to trimming and J lost 2 bases, with 11 bases between them. CDR3 size: 13 residues. CDR3 DNA sequence: TGCAGTGCTAGTAGGGGACAAGCCTACGAGCAGTACTTC. This translates into CSASRGQAYEQYF.

This rearrangement joins TRBV20-1 to TRBJ2-7; maybe TRBD2 (6 bases). CDR1 and CDR2 from the germline V gene are DFQATT and SNEGSKA (reference sequence). V lost 5 bases and J 8 bases, leaving 19 bases between the germline ends. The length of the CDR3 is 13 residues. The CDR3 spells CSAGRFGGYKQYF. The CDR3 DNA is TGCAGTGCTGGTAGGTTTGGGGGGTACAAGCAGTACTTC.

As for this clonotype: At one end, the junction sequence differs from germline, possibly due to a read error. As DNA, the CDR3 is TGTGCCAGCAGCTCGCCCGGGACAGGGGCGTCCTTC. It codes for CASSSPGTGASF. The V and J genes are TRBV7-6 and TRBJ2-5, with 10 bases identical to TRBD1. The CDR3 sequence is 12 residues long. Germline V lookup: CDR1 SGHVS, CDR2 FNYEAQ.

This clonotype was counted ten times or more. The CDR3 DNA is TGTGCCAGCGGGGACGGGAAGAACACCGGGGAGCTGTTTTTT. Encoded protein: CASGDGKNTGELFF. This rearrangement joins TRBV11-3 to TRBJ2-2; D could derive from TRBD1 or TRBD2 (5 bases each). The germline V gene has CDR1 SGHNT and CDR2 YENEEA. This CDR3 is built from 14 residues. V shed 8 bases and J shed 1 base, with 11 bases lying between them.

This clonotype was seen ten or more times. The V gene is TRBV12-3 or TRBV12-4, the J gene TRBJ1-5; possible D gene TRBD1, 6 bases. This CDR3 contains 13 residues. Trimming stripped 10 bases from V and 4 bases from J, with 14 bases between. CDR3 bases: TGTGCCATTTCAGGGGAAAGTAATCAGCCCCAGCATTTT. It encodes CAISGESNQPQHF.

This clonotype has ten or more counts. This chain connects TRBV14 to TRBJ1-2, with D hard to call. This CDR3 is built from 15 residues. Germline V CDR1 and CDR2: SGHDN, FVKESK. V lost 4 bases and J lost 3, with 15 bases in between. The CDR3 spells CASSLKVAPDYGYTF. DNA of the CDR3: TGTGCCAGCAGCCTAAAGGTGGCGCCGGACTATGGCTACACCTTC.

This clonotype was seen at least ten times. V gene TRBV29-1 combines with J gene TRBJ2-3; D call uncertain. CDR3 length: 12 residues. Per the germline V gene, CDR1 is SQVTM and CDR2 is ANQGSEA. V lost 0 bases to trimming and J lost 0 bases, with 1 base between them. The CDR3 loop is CSVEESTDTQYF. The CDR3, as DNA: TGCAGCGTTGAAGAAAGCACAGATACGCAGTATTTT.

This clonotype was found many times. The junction and the germline gene differ at one end; a read error may be behind it. CDR3 loop: CASSLDRETQYF. The CDR3 nucleotides are TGTGCCAGCAGCCTAGACCGAGAGACCCAGTACTTC. The chain joins TRBV11-3 to TRBJ2-5; D is uncertain. The length of the CDR3 is 12 residues. Germline CDR1 and CDR2: SGHNT and YENEEA.

The chain couples TRBV27 to TRBJ1-2; 10 bases are shared with TRBD1. The V gene end was trimmed by 5 bases and the J gene end by 4 bases; junction bases not matched to a gene: 7. Germline V CDR1 and CDR2: MNHEY, SMNVEV (reference sequence). This CDR3 is built from 15 residues. The DNA of the CDR3 is TGTGCCAGCAGTCATGGGACAGGGGCGAGCTATGGCTACACCTTC. This gives the protein CASSHGTGASYGYTF.

This clonotype showed up many times. This chain connects TRBV7-2 to TRBJ2-7; D is unclear. The CDR3 is 13 amino acids. The germline gives CDR1 SGHTA, CDR2 FQGNSA. Deletions cut 1 base from V and 3 bases from J, with 7 bases between. CDR3 amino acids: CASSLVLGYEQYF. The CDR3 nucleotides are TGTGCCAGCAGCTTAGTCCTCGGCTACGAGCAGTACTTC.

This clonotype occurred many times. The genes are TRBV7-3 and TRBJ1-6; possibly TRBD1 for D (6 bases). The V end lost 5 bases, the J end lost 11 bases, and 13 bases lay between the germline ends. CDR1 and CDR2 (germline): SGHTA, FQGTGA. CDR3 size: 13 residues. CDR3 coding DNA: TGTGCCAGCAGCCGCCGGCAGGGGACACCCCTCCACTTT. It encodes CASSRRQGTPLHF.

Comment on this clonotype: It is likely a read error, because the conserved phenylalanine at the end of the CDR3 is missing. This chain uses TRBV6-5 with TRBJ2-5, with D tentatively TRBD1 (5 bases). Germline V gene data show CDR1 as MNHEY and CDR2 as SVGAGI. This CDR3 is 12 amino acids long. V was trimmed by 4 bases and J by 8 bases, leaving 11 bases between them. The CDR3 coding sequence is TGTGCCAGCAGTTCCTTCAGGGATACCCAGTACTGC. It specifies CASSSFRDTQYC.

This clonotype was found many times. V and J are TRBV7-9 and TRBJ1-1; no clear D gene. The V end was cut by 0 bases, the J end by 4 bases, with 3 bases between. This CDR3 region has 12 residues. The germline V gene has CDR1 SEHNR and CDR2 FQNEAQ (reference sequence). The CDR3 loop is CASSLAATEAFF. DNA for the CDR3: TGTGCCAGCAGCTTAGCGGCCACTGAAGCTTTCTTT.

Regarding this clonotype: This clone may be a read error of a much larger clone one base away. V and J are TRBV7-2 and TRBJ2-7, with 7 bases identical to TRBD2. Germline values: CDR1 SGHTA, CDR2 FQGNSA. This CDR3 has 15 amino acids. CDR3 residues: CASSPSGAASYERYF. DNA for the CDR3: TGTGCCAGCAGCCCTAGCGGCGCGGCCTCCTACGAGCGGTACTTC.